The 26 T cell receptor beta chains in this list originate from one sample, sequenced in a study of glioma-infiltrating T cells. TCR alpha and beta CDR3 regions were amplified from RNA using iRepertoire nested multiplex PCR. A single record per CDR3 protein comes from TCRdb applying MiXCR to the multiplex PCR reads. The sample consists of approximately 90,000 distinct CDR3 sequences, about 23% of them appearing once. Sequences were obtained from glioma tissue, nonneoplastic brain tissue, or PBMCs (not recorded which). These receptor sequences come from a human donor with low-grade glioma or glioblastoma, undergoing nonglioma brain surgery, or in good health (not recorded which).

The chain carries TRBV19 and TRBJ2-5; TRBD1 agrees at 7 bases. This CDR3 contains 12 residues. Losses at the gene ends were 5 bases for V and 5 bases for J; bases not matched to a gene: 2. Germline lookup yields CDR1 LNHDA and CDR2 SQIVND (reference sequence). CDR3 amino acids: CASSLQGETQYF. DNA for the CDR3: TGTGCCAGTAGTTTACAGGGGGAGACCCAGTACTTC.

This clonotype is labeled medium-sized (0.01 to 0.1%). The chain is built from TRBV6-2 or TRBV6-3 and TRBJ2-1; TRBD2 aligns across 10 bases. V shed 0 bases, J shed 4 bases, and the junction held 3 bases outside the gene matches. Looked up from germline, CDR1 is MNHEY and CDR2 is SVGEGT. The CDR3 totals 16 residues. The CDR3 DNA sequence: TGTGCCAGCAGTTACTCGGGACTAGCGAAGTACAATGAGCAGTTCTTC. Its translation: CASSYSGLAKYNEQFF.

This clonotype was seen ten or more times. V gene TRBV15 combines with J gene TRBJ2-3; TRBD1 is a possible D gene (5 bases). The germline gives CDR1 LNHNV, CDR2 YYDKDF (reference sequence). There are 16 residues in the CDR3. V dropped 6 bases and J dropped 2 bases, with 18 bases sitting between them. CDR3 bases: TGTGCCACCAGTCATCCAGGGTATTCTTACACAGATACGCAGTATTTT. Encoded protein: CATSHPGYSYTDTQYF.

The table lists this clonotype with many counts. The chain uses TRBV4-1 and TRBJ1-1; D not certain. V dropped 6 bases and J dropped 2 bases, with 16 bases sitting between them. The CDR3 has 15 residues. In germline, CDR1 is MGHRA, CDR2 YSYEKL. DNA for the CDR3: TGCGCCAGCAGTCCCGGTTTGGGCGTTAACACTGAAGCTTTCTTT. Translating gives CASSPGLGVNTEAFF.

The sample holds a few counts of this clonotype. V is TRBV5-5 and J is TRBJ1-1; 11 bases map to TRBD1. The trim removed 4 bases at V and 4 bases at J, leaving 3 bases unmatched. The CDR3 totals 14 residues. The germline V gene encodes CDR1 SGHKS and CDR2 YYEKEE (reference sequence). CDR3 DNA: TGTGCCAGCAGCAGGACAGGGGGCTCCACTGAAGCTTTCTTT. This gives the protein CASSRTGGSTEAFF.

This clonotype appeared many times. The chain recombines TRBV19 with TRBJ1-1; D perhaps matches TRBD1 (6 bases). The CDR3 consists of 13 residues. Trimming stripped 3 bases from V and 3 bases from J, with 8 bases between. Germline V gene lookup returns CDR1 LNHDA and CDR2 SQIVND (reference sequence). The CDR3 DNA sequence: TGTGCCAGTAGTATCAAGGGGGACACTGAAGCTTTCTTT. Its protein product is CASSIKGDTEAFF.

Notes on this clonotype: The conserved phenylalanine or tryptophan is not found at the CDR3 terminus, so this likely reflects a read error. J is TRBJ1-5 and V is TRBV18, with D tentatively TRBD1 (5 bases). Germline values: CDR1 KGHSH, CDR2 LQKENI. Trimming shortened V by 1 base and J by 2 bases, and 15 bases separated the two germline ends. The CDR3 extends over 17 amino acids. The CDR3 coding sequence is TGTGCCAGCTCACCACGATCAGGGAATTCGGGCAATCAGCCCCAGCATTCT. As protein: CASSPRSGNSGNQPQHS.

This clonotype is labeled as medium-sized (0.01 to 0.1%). V and J are TRBV20-1 and TRBJ1-1; D gene ambiguous. The germline gives CDR1 DFQATT, CDR2 SNEGSKA (reference sequence). The CDR3 contains 13 residues. The V end was cut by 4 bases, the J end by 0 bases, with 9 bases between. The CDR3 sequence: CSATGLLNTEAFF. As DNA, the CDR3 is TGCAGTGCTACCGGACTCCTGAACACTGAAGCTTTCTTT.

This clonotype was counted many times. The V and J genes are TRBV18 and TRBJ1-5; no definite D call. Trimming shortened V by 4 bases and J by 2 bases, and 12 bases separated the two germline ends. Looked up from germline, CDR1 is KGHSH and CDR2 is LQKENI. The CDR3 is made up of 15 amino acids. The CDR3 DNA reads as TGTGCCAGCTCACGGGTTACCGGGGGCAATCAGCCCCAGCATTTT. It specifies CASSRVTGGNQPQHF.

The table lists this clonotype with many counts. For the CDR3, the DNA is TGTGCCAGCTCACCGGACAGCAATAGTCACACTGAAGCTTTCTTT. Translated: CASSPDSNSHTEAFF. The rearrangement links TRBV18 to TRBJ1-1; tentative D call: TRBD1 (6 bases). The CDR3 loop spans 15 amino acids. The V gene lost 3 bases and the J gene lost 3 bases, with 14 bases spanning the gap. Germline V gene data show CDR1 as KGHSH and CDR2 as LQKENI.

This clonotype showed up just a few times. The chain is built from TRBV12-5 and TRBJ2-5, with 8 nucleotides matching TRBD2. Germline loops: CDR1 LGHNT, CDR2 FRNRAP. The CDR3 has 16 residues. Trimming removed 5 bases from V and 2 bases from J; junction bases left unmatched: 10. CDR3 amino acids: CASGPPGTREQETQYF. The CDR3 DNA sequence: TGTGCTAGTGGTCCGCCCGGGACTAGAGAACAAGAGACCCAGTACTTC.

Comment on this clonotype: A much larger clone lies a single base off, so this may be a read error. The V and J genes are TRBV4-1 and TRBJ1-2; D gene uncertain. The CDR3 length is 14 residues. Germline lookup yields CDR1 MGHRA and CDR2 YSYEKL. For the CDR3, the DNA is TGTGCCAGCAGCCAAGGGCGGCGCTCGGATGGCTACACCTTC. Translation: CASSQGRRSDGYTF.

Many counts were recorded for this clonotype. The rearrangement joins TRBV4-1 to TRBJ2-1; 7 bases match TRBD2. Unmatched junction bases numbered 6, after V lost 2 bases and J lost 2 bases. CDR1 and CDR2 (germline): MGHRA, YSYEKL. The CDR3 is 16 amino acids. CDR3 residues: CASSQSLAETYNEQFF. In DNA, the CDR3 is TGCGCCAGCAGCCAATCCCTAGCGGAGACCTACAATGAGCAGTTCTTC.

On this clonotype itself: With a much larger clone just one base away, this may be a read error. The chain joins TRBV27 to TRBJ2-3; perhaps TRBD2 as D (7 bases). Germline V gives CDR1 MNHEY, CDR2 SMNVEV (reference sequence). The CDR3 is made up of 15 amino acids. The germline V and J ends were trimmed by 6 bases and 4 bases, with 17 bases remaining between them. CDR3 bases: TGTGCCAGCAGCGACGGGGGGCCGATGCCAGATACGCAGTATTTT. Protein product: CASSDGGPMPDTQYF.

The chain has TRBV7-9 and TRBJ2-7, with 9 bases lining up with TRBD2. Germline trimming cut 5 bases from V and 2 bases from J; bases unmatched to any gene: 7. CDR1 is SEHNR and CDR2 is FQNEAQ in the germline V gene (reference sequence). The CDR3 spans 15 residues. CDR3 loop: CASSRGGGGPYEQYF. As DNA, the CDR3 is TGTGCCAGCAGCCGCGGGGGGGGGGGCCCCTACGAGCAGTACTTC.

At least ten counts were recorded for this clonotype. The rearrangement uses TRBV6-2 or TRBV6-3 and TRBJ2-1; D is perhaps TRBD2 (5 bases). This CDR3 has 13 amino acids. V was shortened by 5 bases and J by 4 bases, with 9 bases between the two germline ends. The germline gives CDR1 MNHEY, CDR2 SVGEGT. DNA for the CDR3: TGTGCCAGCAGTCTTCGGGAATACAATGAGCAGTTCTTC. Its protein product is CASSLREYNEQFF.

This clonotype is medium-sized by share. The chain joins TRBV7-2 to TRBJ1-1; D remains unclear. Germline CDR1 SGHTA, CDR2 FQGNSA. V was trimmed by 2 bases and J by 0 bases, leaving 4 bases between them. The CDR3 contains 13 residues. The CDR3 loop reads CASSLQVNTEAFF. CDR3 nucleotide sequence: TGTGCCAGCAGCTTACAGGTGAACACTGAAGCTTTCTTT.

This clonotype was seen just once. The CDR3 does not close with the conserved phenylalanine or tryptophan, likely indicating a read error. The rearrangement joins TRBV11-2 to TRBJ2-1, with D possibly called TRBD1 or TRBD2 (5 bases each). The V gene lost 5 bases and the J gene lost 0 bases, with 14 bases spanning the gap. This CDR3 region has 16 residues. Germline CDR1 and CDR2: SGHAT and FQNNGV. CDR3 protein: CASSNRDGSSYNEQFL. The CDR3 DNA sequence: TGTGCCAGCAGCAATCGGGACGGTAGCTCCTACAATGAGCAGTTCCTC.

In this sample, this clonotype turned up many times. This sequence joins TRBV3-1 and TRBJ2-3, with D maybe TRBD2 (5 bases). CDR3 length: 16 residues. Germline values: CDR1 LGHDT, CDR2 YNNKEL (reference sequence). V lost 1 base to trimming and J lost 4 bases, with 15 bases between them. The CDR3 DNA reads as TGTGCCAGCAGCCAAGCGGGGATACCTAGCCCAGATACGCAGTATTTT. It encodes CASSQAGIPSPDTQYF.

This clonotype was counted only a few times. The gene calls are TRBV5-1 and TRBJ1-2, with D hard to call. The CDR3 is 13 residues long. The germline gives CDR1 SGHRS, CDR2 YFSETQ. The V end lost 0 bases, the J end lost 7 bases, and 10 bases lay between the germline ends. In DNA form, the CDR3 reads TGCGCCAGCAGCTTGGATGGTGTTGTTGGCTACACCTTC. Translation gives CASSLDGVVGYTF.

This clonotype was observed many times. The rearrangement joins TRBV12-3 or TRBV12-4 to TRBJ1-2; D possibly corresponds to TRBD1 (6 bases). The length of the CDR3 is 13 residues. V gave up 5 bases and J gave up 1 base, with 8 bases separating them. The CDR3 sequence: CASSPDSNYGYTF. For the CDR3, the DNA is TGTGCCAGCAGTCCGGACAGTAACTATGGCTACACCTTC.

The chain combines TRBV6-1 with TRBJ1-1, with a tentative D call TRBD1 (5 bases). Germline lookup yields CDR1 MNHNS and CDR2 SASEGT. Deletions cut 6 bases from V and 4 bases from J, with 12 bases between. This CDR3 is built from 13 residues. Written as DNA, the CDR3 is TGTGCCAGCAGCTACCGAGGGGCCACTGAAGCTTTCTTT. Its protein is CASSYRGATEAFF.

This clonotype showed up many times. The rearrangement links TRBV19 to TRBJ1-1; tentative D call: TRBD1 (5 bases). The CDR3 has 14 amino acids. V was clipped by 6 bases and J by 1 base, with 12 bases between them. Per the germline V gene, CDR1 is LNHDA and CDR2 is SQIVND (reference sequence). The CDR3 DNA reads TGTGCCAGTAGGAATGGGGGAAGGAACACTGAAGCTTTCTTT. It is translated as CASRNGGRNTEAFF. The complete variable domain, with remaining parts taken from reference TRBV19 and TRBJ1-1, reads DGGITQSPKYLFRKEGQNVTLSCEQNLNHDAMYWYRQDPGQGLRLIYYSQIVNDFQKGDIAEGYSVSREKKESFPLTVTSAQKNPTAFYLCASRNGGRNTEAFFGQGTRLTVV.

This clonotype has ten or more counts. The V and J genes are TRBV6-1 and TRBJ2-1; a possible D gene is TRBD2 (6 bases). Germline assignment: CDR1 MNHNS and CDR2 SASEGT. The CDR3 length is 17 residues. The V gene lost 7 bases and the J gene lost 0 bases, with 19 bases spanning the gap. CDR3 DNA sequence: TGTGCCAGCACGGTTCGTAGCGGATCGAGCTCCTACAATGAGCAGTTCTTC. Its protein product is CASTVRSGSSSYNEQFF.

Worth noting for this clonotype: A much larger clone differs from this one at a single base, so this may be a read error. The V and J genes are TRBV2 and TRBJ2-3; D possibly corresponds to TRBD2 (5 bases). Trimming removed 5 bases from V and 2 bases from J, with 8 bases in between. Germline values: CDR1 SNHLY, CDR2 FYNNEI. CDR3 length: 13 residues. The CDR3 DNA is TGTGCCAGCAGTAGGCGGGTCACAGATACGCAGTATTTT. Translated: CASSRRVTDTQYF.

This clonotype appeared many times. CDR3 nucleotides: TGTGCCAGCAGTGAAATAATGAGCACTGAAGCTTTCTTT. It encodes CASSEIMSTEAFF. The V and J genes are TRBV6-1 and TRBJ1-1; D gene unclear. V lost 2 bases and J lost 4, with 8 bases in between. Germline CDR1 is MNHNS and CDR2 is SASEGT. The CDR3 is 13 residues long.